These 12 T cell receptor beta chains originate from one sample sequenced in a study of control samples from healthy donors and cancer patients. Here immunoSEQ multiplex PCR was the method, and the copy in TCRdb shows in-frame clones only, minus some. The repertoire holds roughly 39,000 clones, with around nine tenths as singletons. The sequenced sample was blood. The receptors were gathered from a woman in her forties or fifties in good health.

The rearrangement uses TRBV9 and TRBJ1-1; D may be TRBD1 (6 bases). CDR3 length equals 12 residues. Deletions cut 5 bases from V and 3 bases from J, with 8 bases between. Germline CDR1 and CDR2: SGDLS and YYNGEE. Here the CDR3 reads CASSQGYTEAFF. CDR3 sequence (DNA): TGTGCCAGCAGTCAGGGGTACACTGAAGCTTTCTTT.

This clone appeared a single time. This chain links TRBV5-1 with TRBJ1-2, with 7 nucleotides matching TRBD1. There are 14 residues in the CDR3. Germline V gives CDR1 SGHRS, CDR2 YFSETQ. V dropped 2 bases and J dropped 3; count of bases not matched to a gene: 4. DNA for the CDR3: TGCGCCAGCAGCTTTACCGGGACAGACTATGGCTACACCTTC. Translated: CASSFTGTDYGYTF.

The chain has TRBV10-3 and TRBJ1-6, with D possibly being TRBD1 (6 bases). CDR1 is ENHRY, CDR2 SYGVKD, per germline. V was shortened by 4 bases and J by 10 bases, with 17 bases between the two germline ends. The CDR3 totals 15 residues. CDR3 amino acids: CAISGLGGLGSPLHF. The CDR3 nucleotides read TGTGCCATCAGTGGACTAGGGGGTCTGGGCTCACCCCTCCACTTT.

The chain recombines TRBV3-1 (or the pseudogene TRBV3-2) with TRBJ2-1, with TRBD2 identical over 13 bases. The J segment lost 6 bases and the V segment lost 0 bases, leaving 5 bases of the junction unmatched. The CDR3 runs 17 residues. Germline CDR1 is LGHDT and CDR2 is YNNKEL (reference sequence). DNA of the CDR3: TGTGCCAGCAGCCAAGAGGTACTAGCGGGGGGGGGCAATGAGCAGTTCTTC. This codes for CASSQEVLAGGGNEQFF.

This chain links TRBV28 with TRBJ2-3, with TRBD2 identical over 14 bases. Germline loops: CDR1 MDHEN, CDR2 SYDVKM. The CDR3 sequence is 16 residues long. J gave up 6 bases and V 5 bases, and 7 bases lay outside the gene matches. In DNA, the CDR3 is TGTGCCAGCAGTCGACTAGCGGGGGGGCTACGGGATACGCAGTATTTT. Amino acids: CASSRLAGGLRDTQYF.

This chain uses TRBV28 with TRBJ1-6; 7 bases fit TRBD1. The V and J ends lost 3 bases and 7 bases, in that order; junction bases with no gene match: 6. Per germline, CDR1 MDHEN and CDR2 SYDVKM. The CDR3 has 15 residues. The CDR3 coding sequence is TGTGCCAGCAGTTTTGGGGGACAGCAGAATTCACCCCTCCACTTT. The encoded protein is CASSFGGQQNSPLHF. Combining the CDR3 with reference TRBV28 and TRBJ1-6 gives the whole variable domain DVKVTQSSRYLVKRTGEKVFLECVQDMDHENMFWYRQDPGLGLRLIYFSYDVKMKEKGDIPEGYSVSREKKERFSLILESASTNQTSMYLCASSFGGQQNSPLHFGNGTRLTVT.

The rearrangement joins TRBV15 to TRBJ2-1, with TRBD1 matching over 8 bases. The CDR3 runs 15 residues. The trim removed 2 bases at V and 7 bases at J, leaving 7 bases unmatched. Germline V gene lookup returns CDR1 LNHNV and CDR2 YYDKDF (reference sequence). The CDR3 region is CATSRYGQGSNEQFF. The CDR3 nucleotides are TGTGCCACCAGCAGATACGGACAGGGTTCGAATGAGCAGTTCTTC.

The J gene is TRBJ1-6, the V gene TRBV6-5; a possible D gene is TRBD1 (5 bases). The CDR3 extends over 14 amino acids. Trimming cost V 2 bases and J 8 bases, with 10 bases left between them. The germline gives CDR1 MNHEY, CDR2 SVGAGI. CDR3 DNA sequence: TGTGCCAGCAGTTACGGGCAGGGTGATTCACCCCTCCACTTT. Its translation: CASSYGQGDSPLHF.

As to this clone: Within the sample, other DNA sequences also encode this same CDR3. The rearrangement links TRBV2 to TRBJ2-7, with unresolved D. CDR1 and CDR2 (germline): SNHLY, FYNNEI. Trimming cost V 7 bases and J 3 bases, with 16 bases left between them. This CDR3 has 14 amino acids. As DNA, the CDR3 is TGTGCCAGCACCCCCATAATGGGCATCTACGAGCAGTACTTC. Translation: CASTPIMGIYEQYF.

The CDR3 region has the DNA TGTGCCACCAGCGGTATTGCACCTCCCTATGGCTACACCTTC. It translates to CATSGIAPPYGYTF. This chain uses TRBV15 with TRBJ1-2, with D unresolved. Trimming stripped 5 bases from V and 4 bases from J, with 14 bases between. Germline values: CDR1 LNHNV, CDR2 YYDKDF (reference sequence). The CDR3 is 14 amino acids. The full variable domain, its missing parts supplied by reference TRBV15 and TRBJ1-2, is DAMVIQNPRYQVTQFGKPVTLSCSQTLNHNVMYWYQQKSSQAPKLLFHYYDKDFNNEADTPDNFQSRRPNTSFCFLDIRSPGLGDTAMYLCATSGIAPPYGYTFGSGTRLTVV.

This CDR3 is CASGPGDMTNEKLFF. In nucleotides, the CDR3 is TGTGCTAGTGGTCCCGGGGATATGACTAATGAAAAACTGTTTTTT. The gene calls are TRBV12-5 and TRBJ1-4, with D unresolved. V dropped 5 bases and J dropped 2 bases, with 12 bases sitting between them. There are 15 residues in the CDR3. Germline V gives CDR1 LGHNT, CDR2 FRNRAP.

V is TRBV4-3 and J is TRBJ1-4; 8 positions match TRBD1. With 4 bases clipped from V and 4 bases from J, the junction kept 5 bases outside the gene matches. This CDR3 has 15 residues. Germline V gene sequence: CDR1 LGHNA, CDR2 YSLEER. The CDR3 sequence is CASSREDRVNEKLFF. In nucleotides, the CDR3 is TGCGCCAGCAGCCGGGAGGACAGGGTTAATGAAAAACTGTTTTTT.